These T cell receptor beta chains were read from a single sample in a study of blood T cell repertoires in COVID-19. Produced via immunoSEQ multiplex PCR; TCRdb's table is partial and in-frame only. This table holds 150,000 to 200,000 clones, 86% found once. The specimen was peripheral blood. The source is a woman older than 75 in a cohort sampled during active or convalescent COVID-19. The CDR3 runs from the conserved cysteine through the conserved F or W. Fields, in order: V gene, D gene, clone size, J gene, CDR3 DNA, CDR3 protein. The D gene is left open where the match is weak. A row's size may be missing; if present it is once, few, many or a size class.

v_gene: TRBV12-3/TRBV12-4; d_gene: -; abundance: -; j_gene: TRBJ2-5; CDR3nt: TGTGCCAGCAGTCAAACTGGGACCCAGTACTTC; CDR3aa: CASSQTGTQYF
v_gene: TRBV4-2; d_gene: -; abundance: few; j_gene: TRBJ1-5; CDR3nt: TGTGCCAGCAGCCTGGAGGAGGGCCGTCAGCCCCAGCATTTT; CDR3aa: CASSLEEGRQPQHF
v_gene: TRBV7-7; d_gene: -; abundance: -; j_gene: TRBJ2-1; CDR3nt: TGTGCTAGCAGTCCCTACAGCTCCTACAATGAGCAGTTCTTC; CDR3aa: CASSPYSSYNEQFF
v_gene: TRBV20-1; d_gene: -; abundance: -; j_gene: TRBJ1-1; CDR3nt: TGCAGTGCTAGTAGAAGCGGGGTAAGGACTGAAGCTTTCTTT; CDR3aa: CSASRSGVRTEAFF
v_gene: TRBV12-5; d_gene: TRBD2; abundance: -; j_gene: TRBJ2-3; CDR3nt: TGTGCTAGTGGACGGACTAGCGGGGGGGTGGATACGCAGTATTTT; CDR3aa: CASGRTSGGVDTQYF
v_gene: TRBV3-1/TRBV3-2; d_gene: TRBD1; abundance: -; j_gene: TRBJ1-2; CDR3nt: TGTGCCAGCAGCCCAGCCGGGACAGGGTCTTTATTCTATGGCTACACCTTC; CDR3aa: CASSPAGTGSLFYGYTF
v_gene: TRBV14; d_gene: -; abundance: -; j_gene: TRBJ1-4; CDR3nt: TGTGCCAGCAGCCAACCCACCATGGAGGGGCCTGAAAAACTGTTTTTT; CDR3aa: CASSQPTMEGPEKLFF
v_gene: TRBV5-5; d_gene: -; abundance: -; j_gene: TRBJ1-6; CDR3nt: TGTGCCAGCAGCTTGGCGCGTAGTCCAGGGGCCATGCTCACTCGGCCCCTCCACTTT; CDR3aa: CASSLARSPGAMLTRPLHF
v_gene: TRBV25-1; d_gene: -; abundance: -; j_gene: TRBJ1-5; CDR3nt: TGTGCCAGCAGAGAGACGGGTTTCAATCAGCCCCAGCATTTT; CDR3aa: CASRETGFNQPQHF
v_gene: TRBV29-1; d_gene: -; abundance: -; j_gene: TRBJ2-3; CDR3nt: TGCAGCGTTGAGCTAGCGAGCACAGATACGCAGTATTTT; CDR3aa: CSVELASTDTQYF
v_gene: TRBV11-2; d_gene: -; abundance: -; j_gene: TRBJ2-7; CDR3nt: TGTGCCAGCAGCTTAGCACCAGGCACTTTTTCCTACGAGCAGTACTTC; CDR3aa: CASSLAPGTFSYEQYF
v_gene: TRBV7-9; d_gene: -; abundance: -; j_gene: TRBJ1-1; CDR3nt: TGTGCCAGCAGCCAACCGGTAACTGAAGCTTTCTTT; CDR3aa: CASSQPVTEAFF
v_gene: TRBV6-5; d_gene: -; abundance: -; j_gene: TRBJ2-1; CDR3nt: TGTGCCAGCAGGTCCGCTGGGGGCTTCTACAATGAGCAGTTCTTC; CDR3aa: CASRSAGGFYNEQFF
v_gene: TRBV5-1; d_gene: -; abundance: -; j_gene: TRBJ1-1; CDR3nt: TGCGCCAGCAGCATAAACAGTGACACTGAAGCTTTCTTT; CDR3aa: CASSINSDTEAFF
v_gene: TRBV19; d_gene: -; abundance: once; j_gene: TRBJ1-3; CDR3nt: TGTGCCAGTAGGAGGGTCGCGGGACTGGGCTCTGGAAACACCATATATTTT; CDR3aa: CASRRVAGLGSGNTIYF
v_gene: TRBV3-1/TRBV3-2; d_gene: -; abundance: once; j_gene: TRBJ1-3; CDR3nt: TGTGCCAGCAGCCCCCCCGGGGTGGCTGGAAACACCATATATTTT; CDR3aa: CASSPPGVAGNTIYF
v_gene: TRBV27; d_gene: TRBD1; abundance: -; j_gene: TRBJ2-1; CDR3nt: TGTGCCAGCAGTGCAGACAGGGGGCTTTACAATGAGCAGTTCTTC; CDR3aa: CASSADRGLYNEQFF
v_gene: TRBV30; d_gene: TRBD1; abundance: -; j_gene: TRBJ1-3; CDR3nt: TGTGCCTGGAGTGAGGGGGCAGGTGGAAACACCATATATTTT; CDR3aa: CAWSEGAGGNTIYF
v_gene: TRBV7-2; d_gene: TRBD2; abundance: once; j_gene: TRBJ2-5; CDR3nt: TGTGCCAGCAGCTTAGATGGGACTAACCAAGAGACCCAGTACTTC; CDR3aa: CASSLDGTNQETQYF
v_gene: TRBV4-1; d_gene: TRBD2; abundance: -; j_gene: TRBJ2-3; CDR3nt: TGCGCCAGCAGTACCGGGACTAGGGGGGATACGCAGTATTTT; CDR3aa: CASSTGTRGDTQYF
v_gene: TRBV18; d_gene: -; abundance: -; j_gene: TRBJ2-7; CDR3nt: TGTGCCAGCTCACCACGGGGGCGGGGGATCACCTACGAGCAGTACTTC; CDR3aa: CASSPRGRGITYEQYF
v_gene: TRBV5-1; d_gene: -; abundance: -; j_gene: TRBJ2-3; CDR3nt: TGCGCCAGCAGCTTGGAACAGGGCACAGATACGCAGTATTTT; CDR3aa: CASSLEQGTDTQYF
v_gene: TRBV10-3; d_gene: -; abundance: -; j_gene: TRBJ2-1; CDR3nt: TGTGCCATCAGTGAGTCCGCAGCGGGTGAAAATGAGCAGTTCTTC; CDR3aa: CAISESAAGENEQFF
v_gene: TRBV19; d_gene: TRBD2; abundance: -; j_gene: TRBJ2-1; CDR3nt: TGTGCCAGTAGTATAGGGAGAGCGGGAGGCTCCTACAATGAGCAGTTCTTC; CDR3aa: CASSIGRAGGSYNEQFF
v_gene: TRBV5-1; d_gene: TRBD1; abundance: -; j_gene: TRBJ1-1; CDR3nt: TGCGCCAGCAGCAGGGGACAGGGAAACACTGAAGCTTTCTTT; CDR3aa: CASSRGQGNTEAFF
v_gene: TRBV6-5; d_gene: -; abundance: -; j_gene: TRBJ1-2; CDR3nt: TGTGCCAGCACGGAGGGGTTCTCCTATGGCTACACCTTC; CDR3aa: CASTEGFSYGYTF
v_gene: TRBV3-1/TRBV3-2; d_gene: TRBD1; abundance: -; j_gene: TRBJ1-5; CDR3nt: TGTGCCAGCAGCCAAACCGGGACAGATAATCAGCCCCAGCATTTT; CDR3aa: CASSQTGTDNQPQHF
v_gene: TRBV3-1/TRBV3-2; d_gene: -; abundance: -; j_gene: TRBJ1-2; CDR3nt: TGTGCCAGCAGCCTAATTCCGGGAGGCGGGTCTAACTATGGCTACACCTTC; CDR3aa: CASSLIPGGGSNYGYTF
v_gene: TRBV6-6; d_gene: -; abundance: -; j_gene: TRBJ1-4; CDR3nt: TGTGCCAGCAGCTCTTGGGTCGGGACACTTAATGAAAAACTGTTTTTT; CDR3aa: CASSSWVGTLNEKLFF
v_gene: TRBV28; d_gene: -; abundance: -; j_gene: TRBJ2-4; CDR3nt: TGTGCCAGCAGCACCGACGGGAATCTAGCCAAAAACATTCAGTACTTC; CDR3aa: CASSTDGNLAKNIQYF
v_gene: TRBV9; d_gene: TRBD1; abundance: -; j_gene: TRBJ1-4; CDR3nt: TGTGCCAGCAGCTTCGGACAGGATGCAACTAATGAAAAACTGTTTTTT; CDR3aa: CASSFGQDATNEKLFF
v_gene: TRBV5-1; d_gene: TRBD2; abundance: -; j_gene: TRBJ2-2; CDR3nt: TGCGCCACCAACGGGAGGGCAGGCGGGGAGCTGTTTTTT; CDR3aa: CATNGRAGGELFF
v_gene: TRBV6-5; d_gene: -; abundance: -; j_gene: TRBJ2-2; CDR3nt: TGTGCCAGCAGTTATCTCGACAGGCCGGCCGGGGAGCTGTTTTTT; CDR3aa: CASSYLDRPAGELFF
v_gene: TRBV27; d_gene: TRBD2; abundance: -; j_gene: TRBJ2-1; CDR3nt: TGTGCCAGCAGTTTCACTAGCGTTCCGTACAATGAGCAGTTCTTC; CDR3aa: CASSFTSVPYNEQFF
v_gene: TRBV24-1; d_gene: -; abundance: -; j_gene: TRBJ2-1; CDR3nt: TGTGCCACCAGTGAAGGCGGGGTTTCCTACAATGAGCAGTTCTTC; CDR3aa: CATSEGGVSYNEQFF
v_gene: TRBV29-1; d_gene: TRBD2; abundance: -; j_gene: TRBJ2-1; CDR3nt: TGCAGCGTTCAGCGGGGGAGCTCCTACAATGAGCAGTTCTTC; CDR3aa: CSVQRGSSYNEQFF
v_gene: TRBV30; d_gene: -; abundance: once; j_gene: TRBJ2-1; CDR3nt: TGTGCCTGCTCGTCCAGCGGGTTGTACAATGAGCAGTTCTTC; CDR3aa: CACSSSGLYNEQFF
v_gene: TRBV18; d_gene: -; abundance: -; j_gene: TRBJ1-6; CDR3nt: TGTGCCAGCTCACCTCCGGGAGGACATTCACCCCTCCACTTT; CDR3aa: CASSPPGGHSPLHF
v_gene: TRBV7-2; d_gene: -; abundance: -; j_gene: TRBJ1-5; CDR3nt: TGTGCCAGCAGCCCGGACTCGGCAGGCAATCAGCCCCAGCATTTT; CDR3aa: CASSPDSAGNQPQHF
v_gene: TRBV6-6; d_gene: TRBD1; abundance: -; j_gene: TRBJ1-6; CDR3nt: TGTGCCACCGTCAGGGACAGGGGTAATTCACCCCTCCACTTT; CDR3aa: CATVRDRGNSPLHF
v_gene: TRBV19; d_gene: -; abundance: few; j_gene: TRBJ1-1; CDR3nt: TGTGCCAGTAGTATAGGAGGAGGAATAGGGAACACTGAAGCTTTCTTT; CDR3aa: CASSIGGGIGNTEAFF
v_gene: TRBV24-1; d_gene: TRBD1; abundance: once; j_gene: TRBJ2-6; CDR3nt: TGTGCCACAGGACAGGGGGCGCAAGGGGCCAACGTCCTGACTTTC; CDR3aa: CATGQGAQGANVLTF
v_gene: TRBV11-3; d_gene: -; abundance: -; j_gene: TRBJ2-7; CDR3nt: TGTGCCAGCAGCGGAGAAGGGGCAGAATACTACGAGCAGTACTTC; CDR3aa: CASSGEGAEYYEQYF
v_gene: TRBV6-5; d_gene: TRBD1; abundance: -; j_gene: TRBJ2-1; CDR3nt: TGTGCCAGCAGTTACTCGGAAGAGGGACAGGGTTATGAGCAGTTCTTC; CDR3aa: CASSYSEEGQGYEQFF
v_gene: TRBV7-8; d_gene: -; abundance: -; j_gene: TRBJ1-1; CDR3nt: TGTGCCAGCAGCCTCCGCAGGGGCACTGAAGCTTTCTTT; CDR3aa: CASSLRRGTEAFF
v_gene: TRBV5-1; d_gene: TRBD1; abundance: -; j_gene: TRBJ1-6; CDR3nt: TGCGCCAGCAGCTTCCGGGACAGGGTGGGTTCACCCCTCCACTTT; CDR3aa: CASSFRDRVGSPLHF
v_gene: TRBV2; d_gene: -; abundance: -; j_gene: TRBJ2-2; CDR3nt: TGTGCCAGCAGGGGCTCCGGGAACACCGGGGAGCTGTTTTTT; CDR3aa: CASRGSGNTGELFF
v_gene: TRBV5-5; d_gene: TRBD1; abundance: -; j_gene: TRBJ2-7; CDR3nt: TGTGCCAGCAGCGCGTGGACAGGGTGGAACGAGCAGTACTTC; CDR3aa: CASSAWTGWNEQYF
v_gene: TRBV5-1; d_gene: TRBD1; abundance: -; j_gene: TRBJ1-1; CDR3nt: TGCGCCAGCAGGACACAGGGGAGAGACACTGAAGCTTTCTTT; CDR3aa: CASRTQGRDTEAFF
v_gene: TRBV19; d_gene: TRBD1; abundance: -; j_gene: TRBJ1-2; CDR3nt: TGTGCCAGTAACCGGGACAGGGTAGAATCAGGCTATGGCTACACCTTC; CDR3aa: CASNRDRVESGYGYTF